Shown below are 26 T cell receptor beta chains from a single sample sequenced in a study of cytomegalovirus exposure and HLA in healthy donors. It was with 60 Vbeta and 13 Jbeta primers that the PCR ran. Measured with immunoSEQ multiplex PCR; TCRdb has only the in-frame clones, and not every one. This sample has approximately 150,000 clones, with approximately 68% found just once. The sequenced sample was PBMCs. These receptors were taken from a man between 60 and 75 years old in good health and CMV-seronegative.

The rearrangement joins TRBV18 to TRBJ1-1, with TRBD1 matching over 9 bases. The CDR3 extends over 15 amino acids. V lost 5 bases to trimming and J lost 1 base; unmatched junction nucleotides: 5. Per germline, CDR1 KGHSH and CDR2 LQKENI. The CDR3 here is CASSVQGAGNTEAFF. The CDR3 DNA sequence: TGTGCCAGCTCAGTACAGGGGGCAGGGAACACTGAAGCTTTCTTT. Supplemented by reference TRBV18 and TRBJ1-1, the full variable domain reads NAGVMQNPRHLVRRRGQEARLRCSPMKGHSHVYWYRQLPEEGLKFMVYLQKENIIDESGMPKERFSAEFPKEGPSILRIQQVVRGDSAAYFCASSVQGAGNTEAFFGQGTRLTVV.

The chain has TRBV28 and TRBJ1-1; TRBD1 agrees at 8 bases. The germline gives CDR1 MDHEN, CDR2 SYDVKM. CDR3 length: 12 amino acids. V lost 10 bases to trimming and J lost 3 bases; unmatched junction nucleotides: 4. The CDR3 DNA sequence: TGTGCCACCGTACAGGGGGACACTGAAGCTTTCTTT. It translates to CATVQGDTEAFF.

CDR3 loop: CASSFFAQGTANYGYTF. In DNA, the CDR3 is TGTGCCAGCAGTTTTTTCGCTCAGGGGACAGCTAACTATGGCTACACCTTC. The chain employs TRBV27 and TRBJ1-2, with 7 bases lining up with TRBD1. The junction had 10 bases not matched to a gene; V was cut back by 3 bases and J by 0 bases. Germline lookup yields CDR1 MNHEY and CDR2 SMNVEV (reference sequence). This CDR3 is 17 amino acids long.

This CDR3 is CASSTYRQATSYEQYF. In DNA form, the CDR3 reads TGTGCCAGCAGCACTTACCGACAGGCTACCTCCTACGAGCAGTACTTC. V gene TRBV11-2 combines with J gene TRBJ2-7; D is perhaps TRBD1 (6 bases). This CDR3 is 16 amino acids long. The germline V and J ends were trimmed by 5 bases and 0 bases, with 17 bases remaining between them. Germline assignment: CDR1 SGHAT and CDR2 FQNNGV.

V and J are TRBV4-2 and TRBJ2-3; TRBD2 matches 7 bases. V shed 9 bases and J 0 bases; nucleotides not matched to a gene: 9. CDR1 and CDR2 (germline): LGHNA, YNFKEQ. The CDR3 runs 15 residues. CDR3 protein: CASLEGGSSTDTQYF. CDR3 DNA: TGTGCCAGTCTAGAAGGCGGGAGTAGCACAGATACGCAGTATTTT.

The CDR3 nucleotides are TGCGCCAGCAGCCAAGTTGCGGGGGCCCGATCTGGAAACACCATATATTTT. Residues: CASSQVAGARSGNTIYF. The chain links TRBV4-3 to TRBJ1-3, with a weak D call TRBD1 (6 bases). The V end was cut by 1 base, the J end by 1 base, with 14 bases between. Germline CDR1 LGHNA, CDR2 YSLEER. The CDR3 runs 17 residues.

The chain recombines TRBV27 with TRBJ1-1, with 9 bases identical to TRBD1. This CDR3 spans 14 amino acids. V shed 6 bases, J shed 4 bases, and the junction held 6 bases outside the gene matches. CDR1 MNHEY and CDR2 SMNVEV come from the germline V gene (reference sequence). CDR3 DNA sequence: TGTGCCAGCAGATTACAGGGGGCTGGCACTGAAGCTTTCTTT. Protein product: CASRLQGAGTEAFF.

In this sample, this clone turned up a few times. V and J are TRBV19 and TRBJ2-7; D call uncertain. The CDR3 consists of 14 residues. The germline V gene has CDR1 LNHDA and CDR2 SQIVND (reference sequence). The germline V and J ends were trimmed by 0 bases and 0 bases, with 6 bases remaining between them. DNA of the CDR3: TGTGCCAGTAGTATAGAGGTGAGCTCCTACGAGCAGTACTTC. It codes for CASSIEVSSYEQYF.

This clone was detected a few times. The rearrangement links TRBV27 to TRBJ2-5, with TRBD1 identical over 7 bases. The assigned J gene may be wrong: the sequence end matches TRBJ2-7 better. This CDR3 region has 14 residues. Germline V lookup: CDR1 MNHEY, CDR2 SMNVEV (reference sequence). CDR3: CASSRRQGSYEQYF. The CDR3 DNA is TGTGCCAGCAGCCGCCGACAGGGCTCCTACGAGCAGTACTTC.

Only a few counts were recorded for this clone. J is TRBJ1-4 and V is TRBV6-5; 7 bases are shared with TRBD1. Germline CDR1 MNHEY, CDR2 SVGAGI. The CDR3 totals 15 residues. Unmatched junction bases numbered 6, after V lost 5 bases and J lost 3 bases. The chain's CDR3 is CASSMTGWSNEKLFF. The CDR3 DNA is TGTGCCAGCAGTATGACAGGGTGGTCTAATGAAAAACTGTTTTTT.

This clone showed up just once. The chain couples TRBV7-9 to TRBJ1-3; possible D gene TRBD1, 6 bases. V was trimmed by 4 bases and J by 0 bases, leaving 13 bases between them. The germline CDR1 and CDR2 sequences are SEHNR and FQNEAQ (reference sequence). CDR3 size: 16 residues. The DNA for the CDR3 is TGTGCCAGCAGCTCTCCAGGGGCTAGCTCTGGAAACACCATATATTTT. Protein product: CASSSPGASSGNTIYF.

As DNA, the CDR3 is TGCGCCAGCAGCCAAGGTACTAGCCTCATCTACGAGCAGTACTTC. This gives the protein CASSQGTSLIYEQYF. V usage is TRBV4-3 and J usage is TRBJ2-7, with a weak D call TRBD2 (6 bases). This CDR3 spans 15 amino acids. Per germline, CDR1 LGHNA and CDR2 YSLEER. Deletions cut 1 base from V and 3 bases from J, with 13 bases between.

This chain joins TRBV5-1 and TRBJ2-3; 12 positions agree with TRBD2. Germline V gene lookup returns CDR1 SGHRS and CDR2 YFSETQ. The junction had 12 bases not matched to a gene; V was cut back by 3 bases and J by 1 base. This CDR3 spans 19 amino acids. CDR3 coding DNA: TGCGCCAGCAGCTCACTAGCGGGAGGCCCCTTAAGGGGCACAGATACGCAGTATTTT. As protein: CASSSLAGGPLRGTDTQYF.

This chain joins TRBV9 and TRBJ2-2, with TRBD2 matching 9 bases. Losses at the gene ends were 7 bases for V and 4 bases for J; bases not matched to a gene: 2. The CDR3 runs to 13 residues. Germline-derived CDR1 and CDR2 are SGDLS and YYNGEE. This chain's CDR3 is CASGGLATGELFF. For the CDR3, the DNA is TGTGCCAGCGGGGGACTAGCCACCGGGGAGCTGTTTTTT.

This chain joins TRBV11-1 and TRBJ2-1; 8 bases map to TRBD2. CDR1 and CDR2 from the germline V gene are SGHAT and FQDESV (reference sequence). Trimming cost V 10 bases and J 8 bases; bases outside gene matches: 7. The CDR3 consists of 12 residues. In nucleotides, the CDR3 is TGTGCCACCTCGCGGGAGGCAGATGAGCAGTTCTTC. It translates to CATSREADEQFF.

The chain recombines TRBV5-6 with TRBJ2-7; tentatively, D is TRBD2 (5 bases). V gave up 4 bases and J gave up 6 bases, with 5 bases separating them. The germline V gene has CDR1 SGHDT and CDR2 YYEEEE. CDR3 length equals 10 residues. The CDR3 protein is CASSGGEQYF. The CDR3, as DNA: TGTGCCAGCAGCGGAGGCGAGCAGTACTTC.

For the CDR3, the DNA is TGTGCCAGTAGTATAAGAGGGGGGGGCGCCCTCAATCAGCCCCAGCATTTT. This encodes CASSIRGGGALNQPQHF. The rearrangement links TRBV19 to TRBJ1-5; D may be TRBD1 (6 bases). CDR3 length: 17 amino acids. V was pared by 2 bases and J by 3 bases, with 17 bases between. Germline CDR1 is LNHDA and CDR2 is SQIVND (reference sequence).

The CDR3, as DNA: TGCGCCAGCAGCCAAGAGGGAGTGAGCGGGAGGGTCTACGAGCAGTACTTC. Protein product: CASSQEGVSGRVYEQYF. The rearrangement links TRBV4-1 to TRBJ2-7; 10 nucleotides line up with TRBD2. Germline V gene lookup returns CDR1 MGHRA and CDR2 YSYEKL. This CDR3 contains 17 residues. J lost 3 bases, V lost 0 bases, and 8 bases had no gene match.

The J gene is TRBJ2-3, the V gene TRBV2; 11 bases map to TRBD2. V shed 7 bases and J 7 bases; nucleotides not matched to a gene: 10. CDR1 is SNHLY and CDR2 is FYNNEI in the germline V gene. The CDR3 length is 15 residues. This CDR3 reads CASKELAGAENTQYF. The CDR3 DNA sequence: TGTGCCAGCAAAGAACTAGCGGGAGCGGAAAATACGCAGTATTTT.

This chain uses TRBV25-1 with TRBJ2-3; possibly TRBD2 for D (6 bases). This CDR3 is 17 amino acids long. The germline gives CDR1 MGHDK, CDR2 SYGVNS. V gave up 1 base and J gave up 2 bases, with 16 bases separating them. The CDR3 nucleotides read TGTGCCAGCAGTGAATCGCAACTAGCTCGTAACACAGATACGCAGTATTTT. Translated, it gives CASSESQLARNTDTQYF.

The chain joins TRBV5-1 to TRBJ1-2, with TRBD1 identical over 8 bases. This CDR3 region has 19 residues. In germline, CDR1 is SGHRS, CDR2 YFSETQ. Trimming cost V 4 bases and J 6 bases; bases outside gene matches: 23. The CDR3 DNA reads TGCGCCAGCAGCCCCCGTACCGGAGCCACCCGGGACAGGAGGAATGGCTACACCTTC. Amino acid sequence: CASSPRTGATRDRRNGYTF.

The rearrangement uses TRBV19 and TRBJ2-7, with D perhaps TRBD2 (6 bases). The V gene lost 7 bases and the J gene lost 2 bases, with 21 bases spanning the gap. The germline V gene has CDR1 LNHDA and CDR2 SQIVND (reference sequence). The CDR3 length is 16 residues. The CDR3 region has the DNA TGTGCCAGTACCTCCATGGGGGGAGTGCCCCCCTACGAGCAGTACTTC. This translates into CASTSMGGVPPYEQYF.

As concerns this clone: Distinct nucleotide sequences in the sample also encode this CDR3. The J gene is TRBJ2-7, the V gene TRBV5-1, with D unclear. The V and J ends lost 4 bases and 0 bases respectively, with 11 bases between them. CDR1 is SGHRS, CDR2 YFSETQ, per germline. This CDR3 is built from 14 residues. The CDR3 reads CASSLLLNSYEQYF. The CDR3 DNA sequence: TGCGCCAGCAGCCTCTTACTGAACTCCTACGAGCAGTACTTC.

V usage is TRBV10-1 and J usage is TRBJ1-2; D gene uncertain. This CDR3 contains 11 residues. Per the germline V gene, CDR1 is WNHNN and CDR2 is SYGVQD (reference sequence). The V end was cut by 6 bases, the J end by 7 bases, with 9 bases between. The CDR3 is CASSVRSGYTF. The CDR3 DNA follows: TGCGCCAGCAGCGTTAGGAGTGGCTACACCTTC.

V and J are TRBV6-5 and TRBJ1-4; D unresolved. The CDR3 is 13 residues long. Germline CDR1 reads MNHEY; CDR2 reads SVGAGI. V was trimmed by 2 bases and J by 7 bases, leaving 8 bases between them. The CDR3 coding sequence is TGTGCCAGCAGTTACGCGAGCGGTGAAAAACTGTTTTTT. Its protein is CASSYASGEKLFF.

This clone has only a few counts. The V gene is TRBV6-1, the J gene TRBJ1-5; no definite D call. The CDR3 length is 14 residues. Deletions cut 2 bases from V and 0 bases from J, with 5 bases between. CDR1 and CDR2 from the germline V gene are MNHNS and SASEGT. CDR3 protein: CASSENLSNQPQHF. CDR3 in DNA: TGTGCCAGCAGTGAAAATCTTAGCAATCAGCCCCAGCATTTT.